Listed here are 30 T cell receptor beta chains from one sample, sequenced in a study of blood T cell repertoires in COVID-19 (TCRdb year 2020). Preparation of the library involved the immunoSEQ multiplex PCR assay. TCRdb obtained this table from immuneACCESS and retained in-frame rearrangements with V and J assigned. These tables miss some clones; where compared with another copy, unresolved V genes account for less than half of the shortfall, and the remainder is unexplained. The sample table contains 250,000 to 300,000 clones; only one count was recorded for around 83% of them. 5.7% of the sample rests with the top ten. Sample: peripheral blood. The receptors shown here come from a man older than 75 with acute or convalescent COVID-19.

Written as DNA, the CDR3 is TGTGCCAGCAGTCCGACCGGGGGCACAGATACGCAGTATTTT. It is translated as CASSPTGGTDTQYF. This sequence joins TRBV6-5 and TRBJ2-3; D possibly corresponds to TRBD2 (5 bases). Germline CDR1 reads MNHEY; CDR2 reads SVGAGI. Trimming shortened V by 5 bases and J by 1 base, and 10 bases separated the two germline ends. This CDR3 region has 14 residues.

The chain employs TRBV18 and TRBJ2-3; 9 nucleotides align to TRBD2. Germline CDR1 reads KGHSH; CDR2 reads LQKENI. This CDR3 is 17 amino acids long. V lost 4 bases and J lost 4; bases outside the gene matches: 12. CDR3 in amino acids: CASSRTPGLAFSDTQYF. The DNA of the CDR3 is TGTGCCAGCTCACGTACGCCGGGACTAGCTTTTTCAGATACGCAGTATTTT. The whole variable domain, filled in from reference TRBV18 and TRBJ2-3, reads NAGVMQNPRHLVRRRGQEARLRCSPMKGHSHVYWYRQLPEEGLKFMVYLQKENIIDESGMPKERFSAEFPKEGPSILRIQQVVRGDSAAYFCASSRTPGLAFSDTQYFGPGTRLTVL.

V usage is TRBV6-5 and J usage is TRBJ2-1, with D perhaps TRBD1 (6 bases). Germline V CDR1 and CDR2: MNHEY, SVGAGI. V was shortened by 7 bases and J by 7 bases, with 20 bases between the two germline ends. The CDR3 has 15 amino acids. CDR3 in amino acids: CASNLSGGSQNEQFF. In DNA form, the CDR3 reads TGTGCCAGCAACCTTTCTGGGGGCAGCCAGAATGAGCAGTTCTTC.

The rearrangement uses TRBV2 and TRBJ1-5, with unresolved D. This CDR3 spans 13 amino acids. Germline CDR1 and CDR2: SNHLY and FYNNEI. Trimming stripped 6 bases from V and 6 bases from J, with 12 bases between. In nucleotides, the CDR3 is TGTGCCAGCAGGGCCGGGTACGGTCAGCCCCAGCATTTT. Its translation: CASRAGYGQPQHF.

The rearrangement links TRBV6-2 or TRBV6-3 to TRBJ2-3, with D maybe TRBD2 (6 bases). The germline V and J ends were trimmed by 0 bases and 0 bases, with 13 bases remaining between them. This CDR3 contains 17 residues. In germline, CDR1 is MNHEY, CDR2 SVGEGT. The CDR3 sequence is CASSYSGWEASTDTQYF. DNA for the CDR3: TGTGCCAGCAGTTACTCGGGGTGGGAGGCAAGCACAGATACGCAGTATTTT.

There are a few counts of this clone. The chain combines TRBV5-3 with TRBJ2-2; no firm D call. TRBV5-3 is an open reading frame, and its role is uncertain. There are 19 residues in the CDR3. V dropped 0 bases and J dropped 3 bases, with 21 bases sitting between them. The CDR3 region is CARSLEGFGGIRDTGELFF. The CDR3 DNA follows: TGTGCCAGAAGCTTGGAAGGATTCGGCGGAATCCGTGACACCGGGGAGCTGTTTTTT.

The chain joins TRBV28 to TRBJ2-3; 8 bases line up with TRBD1. CDR1 MDHEN and CDR2 SYDVKM come from the germline V gene. J lost 4 bases, V lost 2 bases, and 5 bases had no gene match. The CDR3 is made up of 15 amino acids. The CDR3, as DNA: TGTGCCAGCAGTTTAGGGGGCAGGGGGCCAGATACGCAGTATTTT. This codes for CASSLGGRGPDTQYF.

J is TRBJ1-2 and V is TRBV2, with D possibly matching TRBD1 (6 bases). CDR3 size: 13 residues. CDR1 and CDR2 (germline): SNHLY, FYNNEI. V gave up 4 bases and J gave up 7 bases, with 13 bases separating them. The CDR3 loop reads CASSGRGNRGYTF. CDR3 nucleotide sequence: TGTGCCAGCAGTGGCAGGGGAAATCGTGGCTACACCTTC.

This chain links TRBV9 with TRBJ1-2, with D maybe TRBD1 (5 bases). From germline, CDR1 is SGDLS and CDR2 YYNGEE. CDR3 length equals 17 residues. V dropped 2 bases and J dropped 4 bases, with 21 bases sitting between them. Here the CDR3 reads CASSVGTQGPEGYGYTF. The CDR3 nucleotides are TGTGCCAGCAGCGTCGGAACCCAGGGACCGGAGGGCTATGGCTACACCTTC.

The sample holds a few counts of this clone. This rearrangement joins TRBV28 to TRBJ1-5, with D possibly being TRBD1 (6 bases). CDR1 and CDR2 from the germline V gene are MDHEN and SYDVKM. The CDR3 totals 15 residues. V lost 7 bases and J 9 bases, leaving 22 bases between the germline ends. The CDR3 region is CASTPGGTSGGPQHF. The DNA of the CDR3 is TGTGCCAGCACCCCGGGGGGGACATCCGGCGGGCCCCAGCATTTT.

This clone was counted between two and nine times. The chain has TRBV5-1 and TRBJ2-1; D may be TRBD2 (5 bases). The CDR3 length is 16 residues. Germline V gene sequence: CDR1 SGHRS, CDR2 YFSETQ. Trimming took off 5 bases at V and 4 bases at J, with 19 bases between the two ends. The CDR3 DNA follows: TGCGCCAGCAGTTTTAGCGTTTTGAGTCCGTACAATGAGCAGTTCTTC. Amino acid sequence: CASSFSVLSPYNEQFF.

This rearrangement joins TRBV3-1 (or the pseudogene TRBV3-2) to TRBJ2-7; a possible D gene is TRBD2 (5 bases). Trimming pared 0 bases from V and 10 bases from J, leaving 16 bases between. Germline CDR1 reads LGHDT; CDR2 reads YNNKEL (reference sequence). The CDR3 covers 14 residues. In nucleotides, the CDR3 is TGTGCCAGCAGCCAAGAGTTAGCGTCCCGGTTACAGTACTTC. This encodes CASSQELASRLQYF.

The rearrangement uses TRBV3-1 (or the pseudogene TRBV3-2) and TRBJ2-5; D is perhaps TRBD2 (5 bases). Germline V gene sequence: CDR1 LGHDT, CDR2 YNNKEL (reference sequence). The CDR3 has 14 residues. V dropped 5 bases and J dropped 9 bases, with 19 bases sitting between them. CDR3 bases: TGTGCCAGCAGCTCGGATACGGAGGCTCGGGCCCAGTACTTC. As protein: CASSSDTEARAQYF.

The CDR3 bases are TGTGCCAGCAGCGTAGGGGACACCGTCTCCTACGAGCAGTACTTC. This sequence encodes CASSVGDTVSYEQYF. The chain carries TRBV9 and TRBJ2-7, with TRBD1 as a possible D gene (6 bases). V shed 0 bases and J shed 0 bases, with 10 bases lying between them. The germline CDR1 and CDR2 sequences are SGDLS and YYNGEE. The CDR3 covers 15 residues.

The J gene is TRBJ2-3, the V gene TRBV2, with TRBD1 matching 7 bases. The V and J ends lost 7 bases and 4 bases, in that order; junction bases with no gene match: 5. Looked up from germline, CDR1 is SNHLY and CDR2 is FYNNEI. This CDR3 spans 13 amino acids. The chain's CDR3 is CASTRTGSDTQYF. The CDR3 bases are TGTGCCAGCACTCGGACAGGCTCAGATACGCAGTATTTT.

This chain links TRBV5-1 with TRBJ2-1; unclear D gene. Deletions cut 4 bases from V and 7 bases from J, with 15 bases between. The CDR3 covers 14 residues. Per the germline V gene, CDR1 is SGHRS and CDR2 is YFSETQ. The CDR3 here is CASSTNLMPNEQFF. The CDR3 DNA reads as TGCGCCAGCAGCACCAACCTAATGCCTAATGAGCAGTTCTTC.

This clone was found a few times. CDR3 DNA sequence: TGTGCCAGCAGTGAATTGGAGGGCCCGAACACTGAAGCTTTCTTT. As protein: CASSELEGPNTEAFF. This chain uses TRBV25-1 with TRBJ1-1; D is uncertain. The V gene's germline CDR1 is MGHDK and CDR2 SYGVNS. Trimming removed 1 base from V and 1 base from J, with 10 bases in between. This CDR3 has 15 amino acids. Combining the CDR3 with reference TRBV25-1 and TRBJ1-1 gives the whole variable domain EADIYQTPRYLVIGTGKKITLECSQTMGHDKMYWYQQDPGMELHLIHYSYGVNSTEKGDLSSESTVSRIRTEHFPLTLESARPSHTSQYLCASSELEGPNTEAFFGQGTRLTVV.

DNA for the CDR3: TGTGCCATCAGTGCAAGACTCCAAGAGACCCAGTACTTC. Protein product: CAISARLQETQYF. The V gene is TRBV10-3, the J gene TRBJ2-5; the D is unclear. The CDR3 loop spans 13 amino acids. From germline, CDR1 is ENHRY and CDR2 SYGVKD. Trimming took off 4 bases at V and 1 base at J, with 7 bases between the two ends.

The CDR3, as DNA: TGTGCCAGCAGCTGGACAGGGGACAATCAGCCCCAGCATTTT. It encodes CASSWTGDNQPQHF. The V and J genes are TRBV5-5 and TRBJ1-5; 9 bases map to TRBD1. Germline lookup yields CDR1 SGHKS and CDR2 YYEKEE (reference sequence). After removal of 3 bases from V and 3 bases from J, the junction contained 1 base not matched to a gene. The CDR3 covers 14 residues.

The chain is built from TRBV23-1 and TRBJ2-2, with a weak D call TRBD2 (5 bases). TRBV23-1 counts as an open reading frame of uncertain function. V was shortened by 3 bases and J by 0 bases, with 23 bases between the two germline ends. The CDR3 has 20 residues. CDR3 coding DNA: TGCGCCAGCAGTCAGCCACCGAAAGAGGGCGTGTCCACGAACACCGGGGAGCTGTTTTTT. Amino acid sequence: CASSQPPKEGVSTNTGELFF.

This sequence joins TRBV29-1 and TRBJ1-2; D possibly corresponds to TRBD1 (5 bases). Germline lookup yields CDR1 SQVTM and CDR2 ANQGSEA. Trimming took off 3 bases at V and 6 bases at J, with 14 bases between the two ends. The CDR3 is made up of 13 amino acids. The CDR3 is CSVDADSSHGYTF. As DNA, the CDR3 is TGCAGCGTTGATGCCGACAGTAGCCATGGCTACACCTTC.

This chain connects TRBV28 to TRBJ2-7; maybe TRBD1 (6 bases). V was pared by 1 base and J by 6 bases, with 13 bases between. This CDR3 spans 14 amino acids. Germline CDR1 reads MDHEN; CDR2 reads SYDVKM. DNA for the CDR3: TGTGCCAGCAGTTTATACAGGGAACGTAGCGAGCAGTACTTC. Its protein is CASSLYRERSEQYF.

The table lists this clone with a few counts. The chain is built from TRBV5-3 and TRBJ2-7, with 7 bases identical to TRBD1. TRBV5-3 is an ORF for which the function is uncertain. CDR3 length: 14 amino acids. Unmatched junction bases numbered 3, after V lost 3 bases and J lost 0 bases. CDR3 loop: CARSWGTASYEQYF. The CDR3 region has the DNA TGTGCCAGAAGCTGGGGGACAGCCTCCTACGAGCAGTACTTC.

CDR3 amino acids: CASSLSSKTGELFF. The CDR3 DNA reads TGCGCCAGCAGCTTATCTAGCAAGACCGGGGAGCTGTTTTTT. The V call is TRBV5-1, the J call TRBJ2-2; D is perhaps TRBD2 (5 bases). This CDR3 region has 14 residues. V lost 2 bases to trimming and J lost 5 bases, with 10 bases between them. Germline lookup yields CDR1 SGHRS and CDR2 YFSETQ.

The rearrangement links TRBV14 to TRBJ1-3; D call uncertain. The germline V and J ends were trimmed by 0 bases and 0 bases, with 12 bases remaining between them. Germline CDR1 is SGHDN and CDR2 is FVKESK. CDR3 length: 17 residues. The CDR3 sequence: CASSQDLRGFSGNTIYF. The CDR3 coding sequence is TGTGCCAGCAGCCAAGATCTGAGAGGGTTCTCTGGAAACACCATATATTTT.

The chain couples TRBV9 to TRBJ2-3, with D possibly TRBD2 on 5 matching bases. Trimming left V 5 bases short and J 2 bases short, with 9 bases between. CDR1 and CDR2 from the germline V gene are SGDLS and YYNGEE. The CDR3 is 13 residues long. For the CDR3, the DNA is TGTGCCAGCAGAGCGGTGTTCACAGATACGCAGTATTTT. Translating gives CASRAVFTDTQYF.

This sequence joins TRBV28 and TRBJ2-7, with D uncertain. The germline V and J ends were trimmed by 6 bases and 5 bases, with 8 bases remaining between them. The germline V gene encodes CDR1 MDHEN and CDR2 SYDVKM. This CDR3 contains 11 residues. CDR3 loop: CASSVADEQYF. CDR3 in DNA: TGTGCCAGCAGCGTGGCTGACGAGCAGTACTTC. Filled out from reference TRBV28 and TRBJ2-7, the complete variable domain reads DVKVTQSSRYLVKRTGEKVFLECVQDMDHENMFWYRQDPGLGLRLIYFSYDVKMKEKGDIPEGYSVSREKKERFSLILESASTNQTSMYLCASSVADEQYFGPGTRLTVT.

This chain links TRBV28 with TRBJ1-2; 9 positions agree with TRBD1. Germline-derived CDR1 and CDR2 are MDHEN and SYDVKM. This CDR3 is built from 11 residues. V gave up 3 bases and J gave up 13 bases; unmatched junction bases: 3. The CDR3 coding sequence is TGTGCCAGCAGTTTCCGACAGGGGGGCACCTTC. This gives the protein CASSFRQGGTF.

This chain connects TRBV28 to TRBJ2-7; 9 bases match TRBD2. J lost 12 bases, V lost 5 bases, and 5 bases had no gene match. Germline CDR1 MDHEN, CDR2 SYDVKM. The CDR3 contains 11 residues. CDR3 in DNA: TGTGCCAGCAGTGGCCAACTAGCGGGGTACTTC. Protein product: CASSGQLAGYF.

This clone was counted only a few times. V gene TRBV27 combines with J gene TRBJ2-3, with TRBD2 matching 9 bases. The V segment lost 3 bases and the J segment 1 base; nucleotides outside the gene matches: 2. The CDR3 extends over 15 amino acids. Germline CDR1 MNHEY, CDR2 SMNVEV (reference sequence). CDR3 nucleotide sequence: TGTGCCAGCAGTTTCCCTAGCGGGGGCACAGATACGCAGTATTTT. It specifies CASSFPSGGTDTQYF.